This T cell receptor beta chain was recorded in a study of blood T cell repertoires in COVID-19. Study context: The United States, Italy and Spain supplied acute and convalescent COVID-19 samples.

Participants, roughly 18 to 90 years old, spanned under 30 US areas. Before being deemed recovered, Cohort 3 donors had two negative PCRs, clearance, or symptom resolution. In the original workflow: From reference gene primer amplification, estimates of nucleated cell counts were derived. Clones were sequenced by immunoSEQ multiplex PCR, and TCRdb holds only the in-frame ones, with some missing. D and trimming come from the DNA, and the V and J calls and clone size come from that table. The sample records 150,000 to 250,000 clones, roughly 82% being singletons. Trimming stripped 3 bases from V and 3 bases from J, with 12 bases between. The CDR3 totals 14 residues. The V gene's germline CDR1 is SGHAT and CDR2 FQNNGV.

The rearrangement links TRBV11-2 to TRBJ2-7, with D perhaps TRBD2 (6 bases). The sequencing input was PBMCs or T cells enriched from blood (not recorded which). This clonotype was obtained from a man aged 35 to 55 who had recovered from COVID-19. CDR3 in amino acids: CASSFGLGGYEQYF. CDR3 coding DNA: TGTGCCAGCAGCTTCGGGTTGGGGGGCTACGAGCAGTACTTC.